Listed here are 6 T cell receptor beta chains from one sample, sequenced in a study of regulatory T cells in long-lasting Graves disease. Arm-PCR of CDR3 regions with iRepertoire HTBI primers generated TCR beta libraries. In TCRdb, the multiplex PCR reads were re-called with MiXCR into one record per CDR3 protein. The repertoire holds 440,000 or so distinct CDR3 sequences, with over 15% as singletons. The time point here: newly diagnosed GD, antithyroid drugs for less than 3 months. Extracted PBMC RNA gave rise to the TCR library. Separately, the same data were catalogued under a study of T cells in Graves' hyperthyroidism and ophthalmopathy.

Specimen: peripheral blood mononuclear cells (PBMCs), collected at new diagnosis, from a patient treated with antithyroid drugs. These receptor sequences come from a woman under 40 with Graves disease.

V gene TRBV15 combines with J gene TRBJ2-4, with TRBD2 identical over 8 bases. The V and J ends lost 0 bases and 4 bases, in that order; junction bases with no gene match: 11. The CDR3 totals 18 residues. Germline V CDR1 and CDR2: LNHNV, YYDKDF (reference sequence). The CDR3 bases are TGTGCCACCAGCAGAGATCCAGGTCTTACGGGAGGGAAAAACATTCAGTACTTC. Its protein product is CATSRDPGLTGGKNIQYF.

This chain uses TRBV20-1 with TRBJ2-7; no definite D call. CDR3 size: 12 residues. Germline loops: CDR1 DFQATT, CDR2 SNEGSKA (reference sequence). The ends were cut back, 3 bases at V and 3 bases at J, with 9 bases in the middle. The CDR3 sequence: CSASSGYYEQYF. CDR3 coding DNA: TGCAGTGCTAGTTCTGGGTACTACGAGCAGTACTTC.

There are a few counts of this clonotype. The chain couples TRBV5-1 to TRBJ2-1, with D tentatively TRBD2 (6 bases). CDR3 length equals 15 residues. Germline assignment: CDR1 SGHRS and CDR2 YFSETQ. The V and J ends lost 7 bases and 0 bases respectively, with 14 bases between them. CDR3 region: CASSQRANSYNEQFF. CDR3 in DNA: TGCGCCAGCTCCCAGCGGGCCAACTCCTACAATGAGCAGTTCTTC.

At least ten counts were recorded for this clonotype. The chain joins TRBV27 to TRBJ2-2; D is undetermined. This CDR3 is built from 14 residues. Trimming cost V 2 bases and J 6 bases, with 10 bases left between them. Looked up from germline, CDR1 is MNHEY and CDR2 is SMNVEV (reference sequence). Written as DNA, the CDR3 is TGTGCCAGCAGTTTAAGTACAAGTCCCGGGGAGCTGTTTTTT. Amino acids: CASSLSTSPGELFF.

Ten or more counts support this clonotype. V and J are TRBV12-3 or TRBV12-4 and TRBJ2-2; tentatively, D is TRBD2 (6 bases). The CDR3 spans 12 residues. V was cut by 8 bases and J by 4 bases, with 8 bases left in between. Written as DNA, the CDR3 is TGTGCCAGCTTGGAGGGCACCGGGGAGCTGTTTTTT. The encoded protein is CASLEGTGELFF.

Turning to this clonotype: This likely traces to a read error, being one base from a far larger clone. CDR3 sequence reads: CASSLVNWDEQYF. CDR3 DNA sequence: TGTGCCAGCAGCTTAGTCAATTGGGATGAGCAGTACTTC. The chain joins TRBV7-2 to TRBJ2-4; D gene unclear. Per germline, CDR1 SGHTA and CDR2 FQGNSA. With 1 base removed from V and 13 bases from J, the gap between germline ends came to 14 bases. The CDR3 has 13 residues.